The 15 T cell receptor beta chains listed next were all sequenced from one sample in a study of blood T cells in healthy people across ages. Alongside a J-beta primer mix, a sample-barcoded 5' primer served in a second PCR lasting roughly 6 to 11 cycles. TCRdb independently ran MiXCR on the 5' RACE reads; one entry per CDR3 protein. The sample lists 1.5 million to 2 million distinct CDR3 sequences, roughly 52% occurring once. Sequencing was performed on blood. All receptors come from a woman in her forties in good health.

As concerns this clonotype: The junction does not match germline at one end; this may be a read error. V gene TRBV20-1 combines with J gene TRBJ2-3; D not resolved. The CDR3 has 11 residues. Germline CDR1 and CDR2: DFQATT and SNEGSKA (reference sequence). The CDR3, as DNA: TGCAGTGCCAAGACCAGACCTACGCGGTATTTT. It translates to CSAKTRPTRYF.

Here the CDR3 reads CASSLSGGGHRNEQYF. The CDR3 nucleotides are TGTGCCAGCAGTTTATCAGGGGGGGGGCACCGCAACGAGCAGTACTTC. V usage is TRBV27 and J usage is TRBJ2-5; weak D call: TRBD2 (7 bases). The tail of the sequence fits TRBJ2-7 better, so the J call may be wrong. Germline-derived CDR1 and CDR2 are MNHEY and SMNVEV (reference sequence). This CDR3 has 16 amino acids.

The V call is TRBV20-1, the J call TRBJ1-2; tentatively, D is TRBD1 (6 bases). This CDR3 spans 15 amino acids. Germline V gives CDR1 DFQATT, CDR2 SNEGSKA (reference sequence). Trimming cost V 0 bases and J 5 bases, with 16 bases left between them. Here the CDR3 reads CSARDSGGPSYGYTF. CDR3 nucleotides: TGCAGTGCTAGAGATAGTGGGGGCCCATCTTATGGCTACACCTTC.

V is TRBV5-1 and J is TRBJ1-2; 7 nucleotides match TRBD1. The CDR3 sequence is 13 residues long. CDR1 SGHRS and CDR2 YFSETQ come from the germline V gene. The trim removed 9 bases at V and 4 bases at J, leaving 9 bases unmatched. This CDR3 reads CANKTGFSYGYTF. CDR3 DNA sequence: TGCGCCAACAAGACAGGGTTCAGCTATGGCTACACCTTC.

The chain couples TRBV20-1 to TRBJ2-1, with 7 bases matching TRBD1. With V trimmed by 6 bases and J by 6 bases, 5 bases remained unmatched. The CDR3 is made up of 12 amino acids. CDR1 is DFQATT, CDR2 SNEGSKA, per germline (reference sequence). The CDR3 reads CSALGTANEQFF. The DNA of the CDR3 is TGCAGTGCCCTGGGGACAGCCAATGAGCAGTTCTTC.

This clonotype occurred a few times. The chain recombines TRBV11-1 with TRBJ1-6; no reliable D call. The CDR3 is 13 residues long. CDR1 SGHAT and CDR2 FQDESV come from the germline V gene (reference sequence). Trimming took 2 bases from V and 8 from J, leaving 7 bases between them. As DNA, the CDR3 is TGTGCCAGCAGCTTACTAAGTGATTCACCCCTCCACTTT. Translating gives CASSLLSDSPLHF. The full variable domain, with the rest looked up from reference TRBV11-1 and TRBJ1-6, is EAEVAQSPRYKITEKSQAVAFWCDPISGHATLYWYRQILGQGPELLVQFQDESVVDDSQLPKDRFSAERLKGVDSTLKIQPAELGDSAMYLCASSLLSDSPLHFGNGTRLTVT.

The chain employs TRBV5-5 and TRBJ1-5, with a weak D call TRBD1 (6 bases). The ends were cut back, 3 bases at V and 0 bases at J, with 16 bases in the middle. The germline V gene has CDR1 SGHKS and CDR2 YYEKEE (reference sequence). This CDR3 contains 17 residues. CDR3 region: CASSSLEGVYSNQPQHF. The CDR3 DNA sequence: TGTGCCAGCAGCTCCCTCGAGGGGGTCTATAGCAATCAGCCCCAGCATTTT.

This clonotype was found many times. The chain couples TRBV29-1 to TRBJ2-1; the match to TRBD2 covers 9 bases. V was clipped by 5 bases and J by 5 bases; unmatched bases: 7. Germline V gene sequence: CDR1 SQVTM, CDR2 ANQGSEA. There are 14 residues in the CDR3. CDR3 nucleotide sequence: TGCAGCGTTTCCTCTCAGCGGGGGGACAATGAGCAGTTCTTC. Amino acids: CSVSSQRGDNEQFF.

Ten or more counts support this clonotype. The chain combines TRBV28 with TRBJ1-5; 10 bases map to TRBD1. J lost 0 bases, V lost 6 bases, and 8 bases had no gene match. The length of the CDR3 is 17 residues. Germline V CDR1 and CDR2: MDHEN, SYDVKM. The CDR3 coding sequence is TGTGCCAGCAGAAATCGGGACAGGGGTTATAGCAATCAGCCCCAGCATTTT. Translating it yields CASRNRDRGYSNQPQHF.

The chain has TRBV12-3 or TRBV12-4 and TRBJ1-2; D unclear. This CDR3 region has 12 residues. Trimming took off 5 bases at V and 8 bases at J, with 12 bases between the two ends. CDR3: CASSTRPVGYTF. The CDR3 bases are TGTGCCAGCAGTACCCGTCCTGTAGGCTACACCTTC.

This chain links TRBV20-1 with TRBJ2-1, with TRBD2 identical over 8 bases. Per germline, CDR1 DFQATT and CDR2 SNEGSKA (reference sequence). The junction had 5 bases not matched to a gene; V was cut back by 3 bases and J by 4 bases. The CDR3 totals 14 residues. The CDR3 loop is CSARLAGLYNEQFF. The DNA for the CDR3 is TGCAGTGCTAGGTTAGCGGGGCTATACAATGAGCAGTTCTTC.

Concerning this clonotype: One base away lies a much larger clone, so this may be a sequencing read error. The chain carries TRBV6-5 and TRBJ2-4, with 8 bases fitting TRBD1. The DNA end lines up better with TRBJ2-7; the J call may be wrong. CDR3 length: 13 residues. Germline V gives CDR1 MNHEY, CDR2 SVGAGI. The CDR3: CASTFGQGYEQYF. The CDR3 nucleotides read TGTGCCAGCACCTTCGGACAGGGCTACGAGCAGTACTTC.

This chain connects TRBV9 to TRBJ1-5; maybe TRBD1 (6 bases). Per the germline V gene, CDR1 is SGDLS and CDR2 is YYNGEE. V lost 0 bases, J lost 7 bases, and 14 bases lay in between. This CDR3 is built from 15 residues. CDR3 bases: TGTGCCAGCAGCGTAGCAGGGGAAGTCGGCCAGCCCCAGCATTTT. It codes for CASSVAGEVGQPQHF.

This clonotype showed up just a few times. The genes are TRBV28 and TRBJ2-5, with TRBD2 matching 10 bases. The CDR3 is made up of 16 amino acids. J lost 5 bases, V lost 6 bases, and 12 bases had no gene match. CDR1 and CDR2 (germline): MDHEN, SYDVKM. CDR3 loop: CASRNPLAGFRETQYF. DNA for the CDR3: TGTGCCAGCAGGAACCCACTAGCGGGGTTTCGGGAGACCCAGTACTTC.

This clonotype has only a few counts. V and J are TRBV10-3 and TRBJ1-2; no reliable D call. V was cut by 2 bases and J by 6 bases, with 10 bases left in between. The CDR3 is 13 amino acids. Per germline, CDR1 ENHRY and CDR2 SYGVKD. The CDR3 is CAISETETDGYTF. CDR3 coding DNA: TGTGCCATCAGTGAGACTGAAACTGATGGCTACACCTTC.